These 4 T cell receptor beta chains share one sample of origin, sequenced in a study of beta chain features in type 1 diabetes. Findings and caveats of the study: In every one of the four CD4+ subsets, TCRB CDR3s were moderately but significantly shorter in Type 1 diabetes patients.

Expressed TCRB transcripts were sequenced after all isolated RNA was converted to cDNA. Repertoires were generated with immunoSEQ multiplex PCR, while TCRdb's copy carries only in-frame clones and drops some. The profile shows about 52,000 clones, around 40% of them singletons. For these receptors, no antigen is known. The sequencing sample was made of Tregs from blood. The receptors come from a man under 40 with type 1 diabetes.

This clone has just one count. The chain couples TRBV4-2 to TRBJ2-1; 9 bases match TRBD2. CDR3 length: 16 residues. CDR1 and CDR2 from the germline V gene are LGHNA and YNFKEQ. The junction had 4 bases not matched to a gene; V was cut back by 0 bases and J by 4 bases. DNA for the CDR3: TGTGCCAGCAGCCAAGATGGCGGGAGGGGTTACAATGAGCAGTTCTTC. Translation gives CASSQDGGRGYNEQFF.

The CDR3 loop is CASPGLGDRSYNEQFF. The CDR3 DNA is TGTGCCAGCCCTGGATTGGGGGACAGGTCATACAATGAGCAGTTCTTC. The V gene is TRBV9, the J gene TRBJ2-1, with 8 nucleotides matching TRBD1. Losses at the gene ends were 7 bases for V and 4 bases for J; bases not matched to a gene: 13. Germline values: CDR1 SGDLS, CDR2 YYNGEE. The CDR3 has 16 amino acids. The whole variable domain, remainder taken from reference TRBV9 and TRBJ2-1, is DSGVTQTPKHLITATGQRVTLRCSPRSGDLSVYWYQQSLDQGLQFLIQYYNGEERAKGNILERFSAQQFPDLHSELNLSSLELGDSALYFCASPGLGDRSYNEQFFGPGTRLTVL.

The CDR3 DNA follows: TGTGCCAGCAGCGTCGGGAGGTACACTGAAGCTTTCTTT. Its protein product is CASSVGRYTEAFF. This chain connects TRBV11-2 to TRBJ1-1; D call uncertain. The CDR3 contains 13 residues. V lost 5 bases to trimming and J lost 3 bases, with 10 bases between them. CDR1 is SGHAT, CDR2 FQNNGV, per germline.

This clone showed up just a few times. This chain uses TRBV2 with TRBJ2-2; 10 bases line up with TRBD2. The V and J ends lost 7 bases and 3 bases, in that order; junction bases with no gene match: 5. CDR1 SNHLY and CDR2 FYNNEI come from the germline V gene. The CDR3 extends over 15 amino acids. The CDR3 spells CASILAGHDTGELFF. The CDR3 region has the DNA TGTGCCAGCATACTAGCGGGACACGACACCGGGGAGCTGTTTTTT.